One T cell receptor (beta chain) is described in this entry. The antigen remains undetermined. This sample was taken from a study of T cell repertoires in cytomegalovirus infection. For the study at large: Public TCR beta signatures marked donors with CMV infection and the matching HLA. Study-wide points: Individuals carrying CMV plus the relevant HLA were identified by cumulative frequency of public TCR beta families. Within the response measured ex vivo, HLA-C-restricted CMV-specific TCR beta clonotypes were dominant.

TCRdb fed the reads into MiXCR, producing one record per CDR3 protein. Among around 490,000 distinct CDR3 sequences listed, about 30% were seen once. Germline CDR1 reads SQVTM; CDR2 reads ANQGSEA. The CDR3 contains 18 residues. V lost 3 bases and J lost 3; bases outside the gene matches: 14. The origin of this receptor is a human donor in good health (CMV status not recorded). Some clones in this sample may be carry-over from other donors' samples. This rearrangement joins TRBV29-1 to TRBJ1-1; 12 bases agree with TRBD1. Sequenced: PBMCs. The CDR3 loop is CSVESSAGTGGADTEAFF. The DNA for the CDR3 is TGCAGCGTTGAGTCCTCTGCCGGGACAGGGGGCGCAGACACTGAAGCTTTCTTT.